This is a list of T cell receptor beta chains from one sample in a study of blood T cell repertoires in COVID-19. Assay: immunoSEQ multiplex PCR; the TCRdb copy retains only in-frame clones and omits some. The repertoire holds around 180,000 clones, 84% seen once, with approximately 12% in the top ten. Sequencing was done on a sample of PBMCs or T cells enriched from blood (not recorded which). All receptors come from a man aged 50 to 59 who had recovered from COVID-19. CDR3s include the opening cysteine and the closing phenylalanine or tryptophan. Fields, in order: V gene, D gene, J gene, clone size, CDR3 DNA, CDR3 protein. A D gene is named only where the DNA matches it firmly. Size values are once, few and many counts, or a class for expanded clones, and some rows have none.

>TRBV7-9|TRBD1|TRBJ2-2|.
TGTGCCAGCAGCTTAGGGACAGGGGCCCCCACCGGGGAGCTGTTTTTT
CASSLGTGAPTGELFF
>TRBV5-6|TRBD1|TRBJ1-2|.
TGTGCCAGCAGCTTGGCTACAGGGGTGAATGGCTACACCTTC
CASSLATGVNGYTF
>TRBV27|.|TRBJ1-2|.
TGTGCCAGCAGTTTATCTCAGGGACTTAACTATGGCTACACCTTC
CASSLSQGLNYGYTF
>TRBV6-5|.|TRBJ2-7|.
TGTGCCAGCAGTTACTCAGGACAACGGCAGAGCTACGAGCAGTACTTC
CASSYSGQRQSYEQYF
>TRBV2|TRBD2|TRBJ2-1|many
TGTGCCAGCAGGGCCCCGGGACTAGCGGGGTGGGACAATGAGCAGTTCTTC
CASRAPGLAGWDNEQFF
>TRBV5-1|TRBD2|TRBJ2-3|.
TGCGCCAGCAGCTTGGCCGGGACTAGCTCCACAGATACGCAGTATTTT
CASSLAGTSSTDTQYF
>TRBV25-1|.|TRBJ2-5|.
TGTGCCAGCAGTACGCAAGCCACTAAGACCCAGTACTTC
CASSTQATKTQYF
>TRBV18|.|TRBJ1-5|.
TGTGCCAGCTCCCGTGGGACACGGTTGGATCAGCCCCAGCATTTT
CASSRGTRLDQPQHF
>TRBV3-1/TRBV3-2|.|TRBJ1-4|.
TGTGCCAGCAGCCCGCGCAGACAGGCCAACAATGAAAAACTGTTTTTT
CASSPRRQANNEKLFF
>TRBV29-1|.|TRBJ1-1|.
TGCAGCGTTCAAAGGGGCAGATCTGATGAAGCTTTCTTT
CSVQRGRSDEAFF
>TRBV19|.|TRBJ1-5|.
TGTGCCAGTAGTACCCCACAGGGCTCCCTCAATCAGCCCCAGCATTTT
CASSTPQGSLNQPQHF
>TRBV18|TRBD1|TRBJ2-1|.
TGTGCCAGCTCACCCGGGGGACAGGTACAAGGTGAGCAGTTCTTC
CASSPGGQVQGEQFF
>TRBV6-6|.|TRBJ1-5|.
TGTGCCAGCAGTTACGACAGCTCGTTTGGCAATCAGCCCCAGCATTTT
CASSYDSSFGNQPQHF
>TRBV30|TRBD1|TRBJ2-5|once
TGTGCCTGGATCCGGGACAGGGAAGAGACCCAGTACTTC
CAWIRDREETQYF
>TRBV5-7|.|TRBJ1-3|once
TGTGCCAGCAGCTTGGTCGAATCTCGGCGGTCTCGCACTGGAAACACCATATATTTT
CASSLVESRRSRTGNTIYF
>TRBV9|TRBD1|TRBJ1-2|.
TGTGCCAGCAGCCCGAGACAGGGACACTATGGCTACACCTTC
CASSPRQGHYGYTF
>TRBV28|TRBD1|TRBJ2-7|.
TGTGCCAGCAGTTCAAGACAGGGGGCGCGGTACGAGCAGTACTTC
CASSSRQGARYEQYF
>TRBV27|.|TRBJ1-2|.
TGTGCCAGCAGTCCGGACCGTCTACAGGGCTCTAACTATGGCTACACCTTC
CASSPDRLQGSNYGYTF
>TRBV9|.|TRBJ1-2|.
TGTGCCAGCAGCGAAGGGGCCTTACGAAAGGGGGTTGAGGGCTACACCTTC
CASSEGALRKGVEGYTF
>TRBV6-1|.|TRBJ2-7|few
TGTGCCAGCAGTGAGGACGGGAGCTCCTACGAGCAGTACTTC
CASSEDGSSYEQYF
>TRBV6-2/TRBV6-3|TRBD1|TRBJ1-5|.
TGTGCCAGCAGTCGGACAGGGGTTAGCAATCAGCCCCAGCATTTT
CASSRTGVSNQPQHF
>TRBV3-1/TRBV3-2|.|TRBJ2-3|.
TGTGCCAGCAGCCAAGATTTACAGAGCACAGATACGCAGTATTTT
CASSQDLQSTDTQYF
>TRBV4-3|.|TRBJ2-1|.
TGCGCCAGCAGCCAAGATCACGTGAGGGGGAGCCCCAAGCATGAGCAGTTCTTC
CASSQDHVRGSPKHEQFF
>TRBV7-2|TRBD1|TRBJ2-7|.
TGTGCCAGCAGTTTTACCGGGACAGGGGACGGCGAGCAGTACTTC
CASSFTGTGDGEQYF
>TRBV5-8|.|TRBJ2-1|medium-sized
TGTGCCAGCAGCCACCCGCGGAGTTGGGTCAGTGAGCAGTTCTTC
CASSHPRSWVSEQFF
>TRBV4-2|.|TRBJ2-3|.
TGTGCCAGCAGCGACAGGACCACAGATACGCAGTATTTT
CASSDRTTDTQYF
>TRBV30|.|TRBJ1-2|.
TGTGCCAAAACCAGGGGCCCGACGGGCTACACCTTC
CAKTRGPTGYTF
>TRBV5-1|.|TRBJ1-1|.
TGCGCCAGCAGCTTGGCAGGACAGCGTGAAGCTTTCTTT
CASSLAGQREAFF
>TRBV7-8|TRBD2|TRBJ2-2|once
TGTGCCAGCAGCTTAGCAACCATAGATAGCGGTCGCGGGGGCACCGGGGAGCTGTTTTTT
CASSLATIDSGRGGTGELFF
>TRBV7-2|.|TRBJ2-7|.
TGTGCCAGCAGCTTATCCGGGGGGCAAACCTACGAGCAGTACTTC
CASSLSGGQTYEQYF
>TRBV2|TRBD1|TRBJ1-5|.
TGTGCCAGCAGGGGACAGGGCAATCAGCCCCAGCATTTT
CASRGQGNQPQHF
>TRBV7-9|TRBD2|TRBJ2-1|.
TGTGCCAGCAGCTTAGCCGCCCTTCGCGGGGGGAATGAGCAGTTCTTC
CASSLAALRGGNEQFF
>TRBV14|.|TRBJ2-3|.
TGTGCCAGCAGCCACAGGGCTACAGATACGCAGTATTTT
CASSHRATDTQYF
>TRBV25-1|.|TRBJ1-2|.
TGTGCCAGCAGTGCGGACCGCAGCGGGTACACCTTC
CASSADRSGYTF
>TRBV5-1|TRBD2|TRBJ2-5|.
TGCGCCAGCAGCTTGCAGGCTAGCGGGGGTTCACAAGAGACCCAGTACTTC
CASSLQASGGSQETQYF
>TRBV6-5|TRBD1|TRBJ1-4|few
TGTGCCAGCAGCCTTGGGACAGTAGATGAAAAACTGTTTTTT
CASSLGTVDEKLFF
>TRBV27|TRBD1|TRBJ1-1|.
TGTGCCAGCAGTCGATGGACAGGAAGGATGAACACTGAAGCTTTCTTT
CASSRWTGRMNTEAFF
>TRBV7-8|TRBD1|TRBJ1-4|.
TGTGCCAGCAGCCAACACCGGGACAGGGTCCCACTGTTTTTT
CASSQHRDRVPLFF
>TRBV18|TRBD1|TRBJ2-6|once
TGTGCCAGCTCACCCGGACAGGGCTCTGGGGCCAACGTCCTGACTTTC
CASSPGQGSGANVLTF
>TRBV6-5|.|TRBJ1-6|.
TGTGCCAGCAGTTACCGGCAGGGTAATAATTCACCCCTCCACTTT
CASSYRQGNNSPLHF
>TRBV12-3/TRBV12-4|.|TRBJ1-6|few
TGTGCCAGCAGTAGCAGCTTGAGGTCACCCCTCCACTTT
CASSSSLRSPLHF
>TRBV20-1|.|TRBJ1-4|.
TGCAGTGCTAGTGATGTTAGGAGGCCTGAAAAACTGTTTTTT
CSASDVRRPEKLFF
>TRBV12-5|TRBD2|TRBJ2-1|.
TGTGCTAGTGGTTCCCCACTAGCGGGGAAGTCCTACAATGAGCAGTTCTTC
CASGSPLAGKSYNEQFF
>TRBV10-3|.|TRBJ1-2|few
TGTGCCATCAGTGCTAGGACAGCTTCTAACTATGGCTACACCTTC
CAISARTASNYGYTF
>TRBV5-8|TRBD2|TRBJ2-2|.
TGTGCCAGCAGAGTTCGGGGGGGCACCGGGGAGCTGTTTTTT
CASRVRGGTGELFF
>TRBV15|TRBD1|TRBJ1-5|.
TGTGCCACCAGCCAAAACAGGGGCCGAAATCAGCCCCAGCATTTT
CATSQNRGRNQPQHF
>TRBV18|TRBD2|TRBJ2-2|.
TGTGCCAGCTCACCACCGGAGCGGGGGACCACCGGGGAGCTGTTTTTT
CASSPPERGTTGELFF
>TRBV9|.|TRBJ1-3|.
TGTGCCAGCAGCGCCGGGACAAAAGCTGGAAACACCATATATTTT
CASSAGTKAGNTIYF
>TRBV24-1|TRBD2|TRBJ2-5|.
TGTGCCACCAGTCTAGCGGGGGAGACCCAGTACTTC
CATSLAGETQYF
>TRBV29-1|TRBD1|TRBJ1-2|once
TGCAGCGTAGAACAGGGGGCAGAGGGCTACACCTTC
CSVEQGAEGYTF
>TRBV7-9|.|TRBJ1-1|.
TGTGCCAGCAGCGAGGGGAAGGGAGGTACGAACACTGAAGCTTTCTTT
CASSEGKGGTNTEAFF
>TRBV9|TRBD1|TRBJ1-1|once
TGTGCCAGCAGCGTTCGGGACAGGAGGTCTGAAGCTTTCTTT
CASSVRDRRSEAFF